The rows below give T cell receptor beta chains drawn from one sample of a study of shared clonotypes between healthy human individuals. Repertoires were generated with immunoSEQ multiplex PCR, while TCRdb's copy carries only in-frame clones and drops some. This sample has 2,100,000 or so clones, with 95% found just once. Sequenced sample: naive CD4+ T cells sorted from blood. Receptors originate from a man between 18 and 29 years old in good health. Each CDR3 is given with its conserved first and last residue. A D gene is named only where the DNA matches it firmly. Not all rows give a size; the values are once, few, many and, for expanded clones, a class.

D gene,clone size,V gene,J gene,CDR3 DNA,CDR3 protein
TRBD1,once,TRBV28,TRBJ1-5,TGTGCCAGCAGCCGAAGACAGGGGGGCAATCAGCCCCAGCATTTT,CASSRRQGGNQPQHF
TRBD2,few,TRBV6-1,TRBJ2-1,TGTGCCAGCAGAGCGGGGCCCTACAATGAGCAGTTCTTC,CASRAGPYNEQFF
TRBD2,once,TRBV7-2,TRBJ2-3,TGTGCCAGCAGCACCCGACTAGCCGGTTCAGATACGCAGTATTTT,CASSTRLAGSDTQYF
NA,NA,TRBV6-4,TRBJ2-3,TGTGCCAGCAGTGAACCGGGCTGCGAAAGGAATACGCAGTATTTT,CASSEPGCERNTQYF
NA,NA,TRBV19,TRBJ1-2,TGTGCCAGTGCGCAGGGTCAGGCTAACTATGGCTACACCTTC,CASAQGQANYGYTF
NA,NA,TRBV4-2,TRBJ2-3,TGTGCCAGCAGCCCAAATGAGGGGCAGGACGTCGTTACGCAGTATTTT,CASSPNEGQDVVTQYF
NA,once,TRBV5-1,TRBJ1-1,TGCGCCAGCAGCCAGTGGGCCCTGGACACTGAAGCTTTCTTT,CASSQWALDTEAFF
NA,NA,TRBV18,TRBJ1-1,TGTGCCAGCTCAGCAAGTACTGAAGCTTTCTTT,CASSASTEAFF
NA,NA,TRBV29-1,TRBJ2-1,TGCAGCGTCGCCTATAGCGGCGTTTACAATGAGCAGTTCTTC,CSVAYSGVYNEQFF
TRBD1,NA,TRBV7-2,TRBJ2-5,TGTGCCAGCAGAATGACAGGGGCCAAGACCCAGTACTTC,CASRMTGAKTQYF
NA,once,TRBV19,TRBJ1-6,TGTGCCAGTAGTATGAGCGCACACTCGGATTCACCCCTCCACTTT,CASSMSAHSDSPLHF
NA,NA,TRBV5-1,TRBJ1-5,TGCGCCAGCAGCTTGGACGGACTTAGCAATCAGCCCCAGCATTTT,CASSLDGLSNQPQHF
NA,NA,TRBV5-4,TRBJ1-1,TGTGCCAGCAGCTTGAGACAGAGACCCATGAACACTGAAGCTTTCTTT,CASSLRQRPMNTEAFF
TRBD1,NA,TRBV6-5,TRBJ1-4,TGTGCCAGCAGGGCCGGACAGGGGGCGAGGGAAAAACTGTTTTTT,CASRAGQGAREKLFF
TRBD1,NA,TRBV11-2,TRBJ2-1,TGTGCCAGCAGCTTAGGAACGGGACAGGGGTGGAATGAGCAGTTCTTC,CASSLGTGQGWNEQFF
TRBD2,NA,TRBV6-1,TRBJ2-1,TGTGCCAGCACTGGAGCGGGAGATGAGCAGTTCTTC,CASTGAGDEQFF
TRBD1,NA,TRBV6-1,TRBJ2-7,TGTGCCAGCACACGACAGGGGTACTCCTACGAGCAGTACTTC,CASTRQGYSYEQYF
TRBD1,NA,TRBV19,TRBJ1-6,TGTGCCAGTAGGGACCGGACAGGAGCACAGTCACCCCTCCACTTT,CASRDRTGAQSPLHF
NA,NA,TRBV7-2,TRBJ1-1,TGTGCCAGCAGCTTAGTGGGCAGCGGTTACACTGAAGCTTTCTTT,CASSLVGSGYTEAFF
TRBD2,NA,TRBV11-2,TRBJ2-1,TGTGCCAGCAGCCTGACTAGCGGGGGGCTGAATGAGCAGTTCTTC,CASSLTSGGLNEQFF
NA,NA,TRBV18,TRBJ2-6,TGTGCCAGCTCACCACAGGGTGCGGGCCCTGGGGCCAACGTCCTGACTTTC,CASSPQGAGPGANVLTF
TRBD2,NA,TRBV18,TRBJ2-1,TGTGCCAGCTCCCCCGGACTAGCGGGAGGAATTAATGAGCAGTTCTTC,CASSPGLAGGINEQFF
NA,once,TRBV4-3,TRBJ2-5,TGCGCCAGCAGCCAAGGTGGGACGGTAGGGGAGACCCAGTACTTC,CASSQGGTVGETQYF
NA,NA,TRBV6-5,TRBJ2-2,TGTGCCAGCAGTTCTCCCCTCGGGTTTAACACCGGGGAGCTGTTTTTT,CASSSPLGFNTGELFF
NA,NA,TRBV2,TRBJ1-5,TGTGCCAGCAACCCTGGGCTCACAGGGTGGGATCAGCCCCAGCATTTT,CASNPGLTGWDQPQHF
NA,NA,TRBV6-1,TRBJ1-2,TGTGCCAGCAGTATCGACAGAGGCTATGGCTACACCTTC,CASSIDRGYGYTF
NA,NA,TRBV6-1,TRBJ1-5,TGTGCCAGCAGTGAAGCGACCCCAGTAAGCCAGCCCCAGCATTTT,CASSEATPVSQPQHF
TRBD1,NA,TRBV15,TRBJ1-1,TGTGCCACCAGCAGAGGACAGGGGACTGAAGCTTTCTTT,CATSRGQGTEAFF
NA,NA,TRBV7-2,TRBJ1-1,TGTGCCAGCAGCTTCGCGGGCAACACTGAAGCTTTCTTT,CASSFAGNTEAFF
NA,NA,TRBV4-3,TRBJ1-4,TGCGCCAGCAGCCCCGGGACTGTGGGTGAAAAACTGTTTTTT,CASSPGTVGEKLFF
TRBD1,NA,TRBV5-1,TRBJ2-1,TGCGCCAGCAGCCCTACAGGGGGCGGCTACAATGAGCAGTTCTTC,CASSPTGGGYNEQFF
TRBD1,NA,TRBV28,TRBJ1-4,TGTGCCAGCACCCGGGACAGTGTTAATGAAAAACTGTTTTTT,CASTRDSVNEKLFF
NA,once,TRBV29-1,TRBJ2-3,TGCAGCGTTGTGTTGGGTACTAGCACAGATACGCAGTATTTT,CSVVLGTSTDTQYF
TRBD1,NA,TRBV10-3,TRBJ2-1,TGTGCCATCAGTGATGCCGGGACAGGGTACCGCTCCTACAATGAGCAGTTCTTC,CAISDAGTGYRSYNEQFF
NA,once,TRBV23-1,TRBJ1-2,TGCGCCAGCAGTCGTCGGATCTATGGCTACACCTTC,CASSRRIYGYTF